These 15 T cell receptor beta chains originate from one sample sequenced in a study of blood T cell repertoires in COVID-19. The data were produced by immunoSEQ multiplex PCR, yet TCRdb's version contains in-frame clones alone and is incomplete. The sample records about 20,000 clones, more than 90% being singletons. The sequenced sample consisted of peripheral blood. The source is a man aged 65 to 79 with active COVID-19.

The rearrangement links TRBV6-1 to TRBJ2-1; TRBD2 aligns across 8 bases. CDR1 is MNHNS, CDR2 SASEGT, per germline. The V segment lost 1 base and the J segment 9 bases; nucleotides outside the gene matches: 14. CDR3 length: 17 residues. Written as DNA, the CDR3 is TGTGCCAGCAGTGAAGTTCCGGGGGGGATTGTTAGTAGTGAGCAGTTCTTC. It yields the protein CASSEVPGGIVSSEQFF.

The chain is built from TRBV29-1 and TRBJ2-2; D is possibly TRBD1 (7 bases). The CDR3 spans 14 residues. Per germline, CDR1 SQVTM and CDR2 ANQGSEA. Trimming took off 7 bases at V and 2 bases at J, with 14 bases between the two ends. CDR3 nucleotides: TGCAGCGCGAGGCGGGACAGAAACACCGGGGAGCTGTTTTTT. Translated, it gives CSARRDRNTGELFF.

The chain is built from TRBV28 and TRBJ1-1; 9 bases are shared with TRBD1. This CDR3 comprises 13 residues. V was pared by 6 bases and J by 5 bases, with 4 bases of the junction left unmatched. Looked up from germline, CDR1 is MDHEN and CDR2 is SYDVKM. The CDR3 DNA reads as TGTGCCAGCAGAGGACAGGGGTCGACTGAAGCTTTCTTT. Protein product: CASRGQGSTEAFF.

This chain joins TRBV19 and TRBJ1-6; TRBD1 is a possible D gene (6 bases). The CDR3 sequence is 17 residues long. The germline CDR1 and CDR2 sequences are LNHDA and SQIVND (reference sequence). Trimming took 2 bases from V and 0 from J, leaving 11 bases between them. CDR3 residues: CASSITGFDSYNSPLHF. In nucleotides, the CDR3 is TGTGCCAGTAGTATAACAGGGTTTGACTCCTATAATTCACCCCTCCACTTT.

J is TRBJ2-4 and V is TRBV30; D is perhaps TRBD1 (6 bases). V was shortened by 5 bases and J by 0 bases, with 14 bases between the two germline ends. Looked up from germline, CDR1 is GTSNPN and CDR2 is SVGIG (reference sequence). This CDR3 contains 15 residues. CDR3 in amino acids: CAWAGQKLAKNIQYF. The CDR3 bases are TGTGCCTGGGCTGGACAGAAACTAGCCAAAAACATTCAGTACTTC.

V gene TRBV10-1 combines with J gene TRBJ1-2, with D perhaps matching TRBD1 (6 bases). The CDR3 has 16 residues. From germline, CDR1 is WNHNN and CDR2 SYGVQD (reference sequence). The germline V and J ends were trimmed by 6 bases and 1 base, with 18 bases remaining between them. The CDR3 loop reads CASRYQRGRGNYGYTF. The CDR3 DNA follows: TGCGCCAGCAGATACCAGAGGGGGAGAGGTAACTATGGCTACACCTTC.

The V and J genes are TRBV28 and TRBJ2-5; D may be TRBD1 (6 bases). Trimming stripped 11 bases from V and 2 bases from J, with 15 bases between. This CDR3 comprises 13 residues. Germline lookup yields CDR1 MDHEN and CDR2 SYDVKM. Here the CDR3 reads CASRRQAQETQYF. In nucleotides, the CDR3 is TGTGCCTCCCGCCGACAGGCTCAAGAGACCCAGTACTTC.

The chain links TRBV6-9 to TRBJ2-7, with 7 positions matching TRBD2. CDR1 and CDR2 from the germline V gene are MNHGY and SVAAGI. V shed 0 bases, J shed 3 bases, and the junction held 8 bases outside the gene matches. This CDR3 spans 16 amino acids. CDR3 sequence: CASSYSSPGGHYEQYF. As DNA, the CDR3 is TGTGCCAGCAGTTATTCGTCTCCGGGAGGACACTACGAGCAGTACTTC.

This clone was detected once. This chain connects TRBV5-6 to TRBJ1-2, with a tentative D call TRBD1 (5 bases). V lost 6 bases to trimming and J lost 2 bases, with 14 bases between them. CDR1 and CDR2 from the germline V gene are SGHDT and YYEEEE. The CDR3 runs to 14 residues. CDR3 region: CASTLRGRNYGYTF. CDR3 DNA: TGTGCCAGCACCCTAAGGGGCAGGAACTATGGCTACACCTTC.

The chain carries TRBV6-2 or TRBV6-3 and TRBJ1-4; D might be TRBD1 (6 bases). The CDR3 sequence is 16 residues long. V was cut by 1 base and J by 10 bases, with 19 bases left in between. The germline CDR1 and CDR2 sequences are MNHEY and SVGEGT. The CDR3 coding sequence is TGTGCCAGCAGTTACTGGTCGCCAGGGGCACCTGGAAAACTGTTTTTT. Its translation: CASSYWSPGAPGKLFF.

The rearrangement uses TRBV13 and TRBJ2-7, with TRBD1 identical over 8 bases. This CDR3 comprises 15 residues. V was pared by 4 bases and J by 0 bases, with 5 bases of the junction left unmatched. Germline V gene lookup returns CDR1 PRHDT and CDR2 FYEKMQ (reference sequence). The CDR3 is CASSSVGQGSYEQYF. In DNA, the CDR3 is TGTGCCAGCAGCTCCGTAGGACAGGGCTCCTACGAGCAGTACTTC. Together with reference TRBV13 and TRBJ2-7, the CDR3 gives the full variable domain: AAGVIQSPRHLIKEKRETATLKCYPIPRHDTVYWYQQGPGQDPQFLISFYEKMQSDKGSIPDRFSAQQFSDYHSELNMSSLELGDSALYFCASSSVGQGSYEQYFGPGTRLTVT.

This clone was seen a single time. This rearrangement joins TRBV19 to TRBJ2-2; TRBD2 aligns across 8 bases. The CDR3 has 16 amino acids. The germline gives CDR1 LNHDA, CDR2 SQIVND (reference sequence). V shed 3 bases and J 1 base; nucleotides not matched to a gene: 4. The CDR3 region is CASSMWLAGNTGELFF. The CDR3 bases are TGTGCCAGTAGTATGTGGCTAGCGGGGAACACCGGGGAGCTGTTTTTT.

This clone has only one observation. V usage is TRBV12-3 or TRBV12-4 and J usage is TRBJ2-7; 9 bases map to TRBD1. CDR3 length: 13 residues. With 7 bases clipped from V and 5 bases from J, the junction kept 6 bases outside the gene matches. CDR3 coding DNA: TGTGCCAGCATGGGACAGGGCGACAACGAGCAGTACTTC. Translated, it gives CASMGQGDNEQYF.

CDR3 in amino acids: CASSITGSNQPQHF. In DNA, the CDR3 is TGTGCCAGTAGTATCACAGGATCGAATCAGCCCCAGCATTTT. J is TRBJ1-5 and V is TRBV19, with D maybe TRBD1 (5 bases). With 3 bases removed from V and 4 bases from J, the gap between germline ends came to 10 bases. This CDR3 has 14 residues. Germline loops: CDR1 LNHDA, CDR2 SQIVND (reference sequence). Combining the CDR3 with reference TRBV19 and TRBJ1-5 gives the whole variable domain DGGITQSPKYLFRKEGQNVTLSCEQNLNHDAMYWYRQDPGQGLRLIYYSQIVNDFQKGDIAEGYSVSREKKESFPLTVTSAQKNPTAFYLCASSITGSNQPQHFGDGTRLSIL.

This rearrangement joins TRBV7-2 to TRBJ1-2; tentatively, D is TRBD1 (5 bases). The CDR3 is 13 residues long. V was trimmed by 4 bases and J by 5 bases, leaving 11 bases between them. The germline V gene has CDR1 SGHTA and CDR2 FQGNSA. In DNA form, the CDR3 reads TGTGCCAGCAGCTCGACGGGGGGGTATGGCTACACCTTC. As protein: CASSSTGGYGYTF.